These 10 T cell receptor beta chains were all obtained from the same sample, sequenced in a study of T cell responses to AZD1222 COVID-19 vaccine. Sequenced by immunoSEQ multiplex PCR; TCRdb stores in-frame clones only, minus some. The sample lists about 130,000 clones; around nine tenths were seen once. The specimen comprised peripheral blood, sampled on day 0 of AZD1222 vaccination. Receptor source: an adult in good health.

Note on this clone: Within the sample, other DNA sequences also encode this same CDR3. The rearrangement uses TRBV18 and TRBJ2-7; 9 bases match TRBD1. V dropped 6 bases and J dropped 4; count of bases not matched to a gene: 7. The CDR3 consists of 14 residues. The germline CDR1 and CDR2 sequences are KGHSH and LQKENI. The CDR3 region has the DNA TGTGCCAGCTCTCCTCCGGGACAGGGTTACGAGCAGTACTTC. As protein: CASSPPGQGYEQYF.

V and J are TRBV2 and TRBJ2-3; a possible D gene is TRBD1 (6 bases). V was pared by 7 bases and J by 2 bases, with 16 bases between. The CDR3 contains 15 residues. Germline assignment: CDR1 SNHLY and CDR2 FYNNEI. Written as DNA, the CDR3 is TGTGCCAGCAAGGGGGACATGGGCTTCACAGATACGCAGTATTTT. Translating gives CASKGDMGFTDTQYF.

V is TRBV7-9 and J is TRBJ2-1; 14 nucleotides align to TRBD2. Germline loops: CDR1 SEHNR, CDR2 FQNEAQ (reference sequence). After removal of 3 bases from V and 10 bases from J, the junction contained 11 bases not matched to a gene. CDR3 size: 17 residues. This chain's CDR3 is CASSFGGGLAGEREQFF. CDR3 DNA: TGTGCCAGCAGCTTCGGAGGGGGACTAGCGGGAGAACGGGAGCAGTTCTTC.

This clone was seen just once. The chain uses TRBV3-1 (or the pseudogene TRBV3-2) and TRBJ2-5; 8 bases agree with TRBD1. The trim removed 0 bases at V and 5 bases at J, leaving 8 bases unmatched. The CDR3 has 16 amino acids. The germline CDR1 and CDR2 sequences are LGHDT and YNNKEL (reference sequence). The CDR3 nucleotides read TGTGCCAGCAGCCAAGATCCTCCAGGGGGCCGGGAGACCCAGTACTTC. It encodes CASSQDPPGGRETQYF.

The CDR3 nucleotides read TGTGCCAGCACAGCCCTGAGCTCCTACAATGAGCAGTTCTTC. Its protein is CASTALSSYNEQFF. V is TRBV6-5 and J is TRBJ2-1; D remains unclear. The V and J ends lost 7 bases and 0 bases respectively, with 10 bases between them. The CDR3 runs 14 residues. Germline assignment: CDR1 MNHEY and CDR2 SVGAGI.

The CDR3 DNA is TGTGCCAGCAGTTTCGCAGGGGTTCGGTCAGAGACCCAGTACTTC. It yields the protein CASSFAGVRSETQYF. V usage is TRBV6-2 or TRBV6-3 and J usage is TRBJ2-5; a weak D match, TRBD1 (6 bases). Germline assignment: CDR1 MNHEY and CDR2 SVGEGT. Trimming stripped 4 bases from V and 4 bases from J, with 16 bases between. This CDR3 contains 15 residues.

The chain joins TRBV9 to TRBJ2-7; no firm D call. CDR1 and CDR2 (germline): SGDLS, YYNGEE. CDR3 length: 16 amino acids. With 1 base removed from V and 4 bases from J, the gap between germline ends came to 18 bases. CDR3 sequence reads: CASSVIGAAPTYEQYF. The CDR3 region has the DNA TGTGCCAGCAGCGTAATAGGTGCCGCACCGACGTACGAGCAGTACTTC.

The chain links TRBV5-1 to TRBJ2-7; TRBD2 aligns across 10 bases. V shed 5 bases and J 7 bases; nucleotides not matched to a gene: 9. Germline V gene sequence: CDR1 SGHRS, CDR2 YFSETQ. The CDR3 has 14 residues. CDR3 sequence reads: CASSSGRPYMEQYF. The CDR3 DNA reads TGCGCCAGCAGTAGCGGGAGGCCCTATATGGAGCAGTACTTC.

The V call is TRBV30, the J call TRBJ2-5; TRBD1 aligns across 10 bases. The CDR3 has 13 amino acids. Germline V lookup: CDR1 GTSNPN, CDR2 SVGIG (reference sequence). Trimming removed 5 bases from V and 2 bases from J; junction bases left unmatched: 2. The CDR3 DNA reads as TGTGCCTGGCAGGACAGGGGGCAAGAGACCCAGTACTTC. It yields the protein CAWQDRGQETQYF.

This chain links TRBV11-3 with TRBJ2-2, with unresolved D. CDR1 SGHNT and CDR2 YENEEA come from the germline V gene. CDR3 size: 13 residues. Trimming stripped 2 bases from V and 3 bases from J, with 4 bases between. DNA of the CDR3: TGTGCCAGCAGCTTATTCGACACCGGGGAGCTGTTTTTT. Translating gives CASSLFDTGELFF.